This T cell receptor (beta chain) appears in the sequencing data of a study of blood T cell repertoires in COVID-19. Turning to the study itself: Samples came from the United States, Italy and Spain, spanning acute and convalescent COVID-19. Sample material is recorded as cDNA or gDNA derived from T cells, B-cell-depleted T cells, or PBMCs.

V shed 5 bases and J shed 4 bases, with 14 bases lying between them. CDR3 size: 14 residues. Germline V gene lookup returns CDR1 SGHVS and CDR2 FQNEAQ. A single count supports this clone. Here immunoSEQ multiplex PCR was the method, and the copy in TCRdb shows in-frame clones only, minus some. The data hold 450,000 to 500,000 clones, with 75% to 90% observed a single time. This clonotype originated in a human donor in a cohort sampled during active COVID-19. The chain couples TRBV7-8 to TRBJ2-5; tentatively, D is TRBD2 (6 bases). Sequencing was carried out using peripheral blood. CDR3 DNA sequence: TGTGCCAGCAGCCCCCGACTAGGGGCAGAGACCCAGTACTTC. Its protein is CASSPRLGAETQYF.